These 21 T cell receptor beta chains were all obtained from the same sample, sequenced in a study of T cell responses to AZD1222 COVID-19 vaccine. TCRdb keeps only in-frame clones here, not all; method: immunoSEQ multiplex PCR. The sample shows more than 100,000 clones, roughly 85% of them seen only once. The sequencing here drew on peripheral blood, taken 28 days after the second dose of the MenACWY control vaccine. The receptors here all came from an adult who received the MenACWY meningococcal vaccine as a control.

The chain has TRBV11-3 and TRBJ2-2, with 8 bases fitting TRBD1. V shed 5 bases, J shed 1 base, and the junction held 9 bases outside the gene matches. Germline values: CDR1 SGHNT, CDR2 YENEEA. The CDR3 contains 17 residues. The CDR3 nucleotides are TGTGCCAGCAGCCGCACCCGCGGACAGGGGAACACCGGGGAGCTGTTTTTT. The encoded protein is CASSRTRGQGNTGELFF.

This clone was recorded many times. The rearrangement links TRBV11-2 to TRBJ2-1; perhaps TRBD2 as D (5 bases). CDR3 length equals 14 residues. Germline CDR1 SGHAT, CDR2 FQNNGV. The V gene lost 3 bases and the J gene lost 0 bases, with 6 bases spanning the gap. The CDR3 DNA sequence: TGTGCCAGCAGCTTCCGGGGCTCCTACAATGAGCAGTTCTTC. This translates into CASSFRGSYNEQFF.

This sequence joins TRBV27 and TRBJ2-2, with D possibly matching TRBD1 (6 bases). The CDR3 runs 15 residues. Trimming removed 6 bases at V and 0 bases at J, with 11 bases between. Germline CDR1 MNHEY, CDR2 SMNVEV (reference sequence). The CDR3 DNA reads as TGTGCCAGCAGGGGCTACAGGGCGAACACCGGGGAGCTGTTTTTT. The encoded protein is CASRGYRANTGELFF.

V gene TRBV5-4 combines with J gene TRBJ1-6, with D possibly matching TRBD1 (5 bases). Trimming stripped 6 bases from V and 7 bases from J, with 23 bases between. Germline V gene lookup returns CDR1 SGHNT and CDR2 YYREEE (reference sequence). The CDR3 covers 17 residues. The CDR3 is CASIPRNRWDRNSPLHF. DNA of the CDR3: TGTGCCAGCATCCCGAGGAACCGGTGGGACCGAAATTCACCCCTCCACTTT.

The J gene is TRBJ1-1, the V gene TRBV11-3; D is possibly TRBD1 (6 bases). Germline CDR1 and CDR2: SGHNT and YENEEA. CDR3 length: 14 amino acids. The V gene lost 8 bases and the J gene lost 3 bases, with 16 bases spanning the gap. The CDR3 DNA reads TGTGCCAGCTCGAGGGGGGGGATTGACACTGAAGCTTTCTTT. This encodes CASSRGGIDTEAFF.

CDR3 DNA sequence: TGTGCCACCAGTGAAACGACTAGTGAGTCCTACAATGAGCAGTTCTTC. This sequence encodes CATSETTSESYNEQFF. The chain recombines TRBV24-1 with TRBJ2-1; tentative D call: TRBD2 (6 bases). This CDR3 is 16 amino acids long. The germline V gene encodes CDR1 KGHDR and CDR2 SFDVKD. Trimming stripped 4 bases from V and 1 base from J, with 13 bases between.

In regard to this clone: This likely comes from a read error, as the CDR3 has no conserved phenylalanine or tryptophan at its end. It is unclear where the CDR3 begins or ends on the DNA, so no DNA is shown, and the CDR3 is as TCRdb lists it. The V gene is TRBV6-5, the J gene TRBJ1-2. CDR1 is MNHEY, CDR2 SVGAGI, per germline. The CDR3 has 11 amino acids, counting both end residues. CDR3 loop: CASSNPFGERL.

The V gene is TRBV19, the J gene TRBJ2-7; D is uncertain. Germline CDR1 is LNHDA and CDR2 is SQIVND (reference sequence). Deletions cut 0 bases from V and 7 bases from J, with 10 bases between. CDR3 size: 13 residues. The CDR3 sequence is CASSIDRGREQYF. The CDR3 bases are TGTGCCAGTAGTATAGATCGAGGCAGGGAGCAGTACTTC.

This sequence joins TRBV24-1 and TRBJ2-7; possible D gene TRBD1, 6 bases. V was shortened by 4 bases and J by 3 bases, with 27 bases between the two germline ends. The germline V gene encodes CDR1 KGHDR and CDR2 SFDVKD. The CDR3 consists of 19 residues. The CDR3 spells CATSDSRDTADKPFYEQYF. CDR3 bases: TGTGCCACCAGTGACTCCCGGGACACTGCTGACAAACCCTTCTACGAGCAGTACTTC.

This clone was picked up a small number of times. The CDR3 nucleotides are TGTGCCAGCACTCGTGGCGGGAGTTCCTACGAGCAGTACTTC. This sequence encodes CASTRGGSSYEQYF. This chain connects TRBV7-2 to TRBJ2-7; 7 bases agree with TRBD2. This CDR3 has 14 residues. The germline V gene encodes CDR1 SGHTA and CDR2 FQGNSA. The V segment lost 7 bases and the J segment 1 base; nucleotides outside the gene matches: 7.

The V call is TRBV6-5, the J call TRBJ2-5; unclear D gene. Trimming removed 5 bases at V and 5 bases at J, with 18 bases between. Germline V CDR1 and CDR2: MNHEY, SVGAGI. The length of the CDR3 is 15 residues. The CDR3 DNA sequence: TGTGCCAGCAGTCCCCGGTCGATCCTCCACGAGACCCAGTACTTC. Translating it yields CASSPRSILHETQYF.

J is TRBJ2-1 and V is TRBV11-2, with 10 bases lining up with TRBD2. The CDR3 is 16 amino acids. Unmatched junction bases numbered 9, after V lost 4 bases and J lost 6 bases. Germline V gene lookup returns CDR1 SGHAT and CDR2 FQNNGV. In DNA, the CDR3 is TGTGCCAGCAGCTCTTTTCTAGCGGGAGCTTTCAATGAGCAGTTCTTC. Translation: CASSSFLAGAFNEQFF. The full variable domain, with the rest looked up from reference TRBV11-2 and TRBJ2-1, is EAGVAQSPRYKIIEKRQSVAFWCNPISGHATLYWYQQILGQGPKLLIQFQNNGVVDDSQLPKDRFSAERLKGVDSTLKIQPAKLEDSAVYLCASSSFLAGAFNEQFFGPGTRLTVL.

The rearrangement joins TRBV5-6 to TRBJ1-5; tentative D call: TRBD1 (5 bases). The CDR3 is made up of 13 amino acids. The germline V gene has CDR1 SGHDT and CDR2 YYEEEE. Between the trimmed V and J ends, which lost 4 bases and 6 bases, there was a span of 11 bases. The CDR3 DNA reads TGTGCCAGCAGCCCGGGTGGGGGTCAGCCCCAGCATTTT. Protein product: CASSPGGGQPQHF.

A single count supports this clone. The rearrangement uses TRBV7-2 and TRBJ2-5; no clear D gene. The V gene's germline CDR1 is SGHTA and CDR2 FQGNSA. V lost 8 bases to trimming and J lost 3 bases, with 13 bases between them. CDR3 length equals 13 residues. The CDR3 spells CASRIRVKETQYF. As DNA, the CDR3 is TGTGCCAGCCGAATCAGAGTTAAAGAGACCCAGTACTTC.

This chain connects TRBV10-2 to TRBJ2-7; D is perhaps TRBD1 (6 bases). The CDR3 runs to 15 residues. The V end was cut by 4 bases, the J end by 1 base, with 14 bases between. Germline CDR1 WSHSY, CDR2 SAAADI. In DNA, the CDR3 is TGCGCCAGCAGTGCCCTTGGGGGCCGGTCCTACGAGCAGTACGTC. Translation gives CASSALGGRSYEQYV.

The rearrangement links TRBV3-1 (or the pseudogene TRBV3-2) to TRBJ1-1; D not resolved. CDR3 size: 15 residues. With 2 bases removed from V and 0 bases from J, the gap between germline ends came to 10 bases. The germline gives CDR1 LGHDT, CDR2 YNNKEL (reference sequence). The CDR3 DNA follows: TGTGCCAGCAGCCAAAGTTCACAGATGAACACTGAAGCTTTCTTT. Translated: CASSQSSQMNTEAFF.

The CDR3 DNA sequence: TGTGCCAGCAGTTACATGGGGTTTTGGGTAGCGAAAAACGAGCAGTACTTC. Its translation is CASSYMGFWVAKNEQYF. V and J are TRBV6-2 or TRBV6-3 and TRBJ2-7; D possibly corresponds to TRBD2 (5 bases). The germline V and J ends were trimmed by 2 bases and 5 bases, with 22 bases remaining between them. This CDR3 spans 17 amino acids. The germline CDR1 and CDR2 sequences are MNHEY and SVGEGT.

The V and J genes are TRBV18 and TRBJ1-2, with no clear D. CDR3 size: 14 residues. Germline V gives CDR1 KGHSH, CDR2 LQKENI. The V gene lost 0 bases and the J gene lost 4 bases, with 9 bases spanning the gap. The CDR3 loop is CASSPPRGLYGYTF. The CDR3 nucleotides read TGTGCCAGCTCACCACCAAGAGGCCTCTATGGCTACACCTTC.

The rearrangement joins TRBV7-8 to TRBJ1-2; 7 nucleotides agree with TRBD1. The CDR3 runs 16 residues. CDR1 SGHVS and CDR2 FQNEAQ come from the germline V gene. V lost 4 bases, J lost 2 bases, and 10 bases stayed unmatched. CDR3 nucleotide sequence: TGTGCCAGCAGCTCCACGCGAGACAGGGCGAACTATGGCTACACCTTC. It is translated as CASSSTRDRANYGYTF.

The sample holds one count of this clone. This CDR3 is CASSILPGGSYEQYF. The DNA for the CDR3 is TGTGCCAGTAGTATCCTCCCGGGAGGCTCCTACGAGCAGTACTTC. This sequence joins TRBV19 and TRBJ2-7, with TRBD2 matching over 7 bases. CDR1 LNHDA and CDR2 SQIVND come from the germline V gene (reference sequence). The CDR3 length is 15 residues. V shed 3 bases and J 0 bases; nucleotides not matched to a gene: 5.

This chain joins TRBV7-9 and TRBJ2-7; D may match TRBD1 or TRBD2 (5 bases each). This CDR3 is built from 13 residues. Germline loops: CDR1 SEHNR, CDR2 FQNEAQ (reference sequence). The V end lost 5 bases, the J end lost 6 bases, and 14 bases lay between the germline ends. The CDR3 here is CASSRGGSPEQYV. CDR3 sequence (DNA): TGTGCCAGCAGCCGGGGCGGGTCGCCCGAGCAGTACGTC.